This T cell receptor (beta chain) was obtained from a study of sequential checkpoint blockade in melanoma. This CDR3 is 15 amino acids long. Trimming shortened V by 5 bases and J by 6 bases, and 19 bases separated the two germline ends. The V gene's germline CDR1 is SGDLS and CDR2 YYNGEE. Clones were sequenced by immunoSEQ multiplex PCR, and TCRdb holds only the in-frame ones, with some missing. The sample consists of about 37,000 clones, roughly 32% of them appearing once. Documented treatment: randomized to nivolumab then ipilimumab (arm A) or the reverse (arm B). Sequencing was performed on tumor tissue (inferred from file names), taken from a patient given nivolumab and ipilimumab in sequence. The chain uses TRBV9 and TRBJ2-3; D perhaps matches TRBD2 (6 bases). This sequence originates from a human donor with melanoma. Here the CDR3 DNA reads TGTGCCAGCAGTACTAGCCGGTTTTTAGCGGATACGCAGTATTTT. Translated: CASSTSRFLADTQYF.